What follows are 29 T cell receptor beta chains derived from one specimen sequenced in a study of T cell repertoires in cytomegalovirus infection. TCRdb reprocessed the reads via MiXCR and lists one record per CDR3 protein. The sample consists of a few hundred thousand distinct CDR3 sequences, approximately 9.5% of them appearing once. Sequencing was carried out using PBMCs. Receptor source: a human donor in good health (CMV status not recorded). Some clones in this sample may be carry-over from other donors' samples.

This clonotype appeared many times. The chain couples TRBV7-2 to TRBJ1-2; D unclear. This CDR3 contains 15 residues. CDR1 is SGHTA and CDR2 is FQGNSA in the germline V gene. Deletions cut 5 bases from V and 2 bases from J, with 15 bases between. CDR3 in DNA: TGTGCCAGCAGCAAAGAGGTTGGCAGAAACTATGGCTACACCTTC. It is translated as CASSKEVGRNYGYTF.

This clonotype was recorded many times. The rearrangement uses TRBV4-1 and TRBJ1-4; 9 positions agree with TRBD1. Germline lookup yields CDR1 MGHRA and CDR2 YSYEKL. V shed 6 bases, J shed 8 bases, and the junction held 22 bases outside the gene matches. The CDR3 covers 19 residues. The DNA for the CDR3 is TGCGCCAGCAGTCGCCACTCCGGGACAGGGCAGGTTATAGGCGAAAAACTGTTTTTT. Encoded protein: CASSRHSGTGQVIGEKLFF.

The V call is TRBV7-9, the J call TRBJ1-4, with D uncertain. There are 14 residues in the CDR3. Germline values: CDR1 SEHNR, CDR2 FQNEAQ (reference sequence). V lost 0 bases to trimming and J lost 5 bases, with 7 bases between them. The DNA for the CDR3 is TGTGCCAGCAGCTTAGCGGAGACGAATGAAAAACTGTTTTTT. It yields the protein CASSLAETNEKLFF.

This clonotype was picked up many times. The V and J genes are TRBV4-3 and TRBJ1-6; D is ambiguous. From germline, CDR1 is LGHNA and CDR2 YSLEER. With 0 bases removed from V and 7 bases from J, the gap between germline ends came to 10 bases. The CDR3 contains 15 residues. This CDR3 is CASSQDPRTNSPLHF. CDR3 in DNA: TGCGCCAGCAGCCAAGATCCCCGGACCAATTCACCCCTCCACTTT.

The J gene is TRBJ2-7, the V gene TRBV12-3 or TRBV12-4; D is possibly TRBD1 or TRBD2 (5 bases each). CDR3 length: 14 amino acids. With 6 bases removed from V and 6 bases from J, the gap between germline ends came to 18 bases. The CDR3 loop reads CASRRGGNSREQYF. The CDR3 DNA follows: TGTGCCAGCAGACGGGGCGGTAACAGTCGCGAGCAGTACTTC.

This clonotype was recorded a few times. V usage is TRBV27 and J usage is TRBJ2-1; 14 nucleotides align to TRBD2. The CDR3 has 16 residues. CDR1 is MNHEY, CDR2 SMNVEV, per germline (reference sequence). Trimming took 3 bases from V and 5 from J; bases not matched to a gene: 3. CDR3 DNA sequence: TGTGCCAGCAGTTTGTGGACTAGCGGGAGGAACAATGAGCAGTTCTTC. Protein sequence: CASSLWTSGRNNEQFF.

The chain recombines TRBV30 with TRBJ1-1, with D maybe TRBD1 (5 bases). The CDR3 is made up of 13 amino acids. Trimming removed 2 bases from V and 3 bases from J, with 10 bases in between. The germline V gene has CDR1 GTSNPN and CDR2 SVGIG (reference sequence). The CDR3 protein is CAWSPQGYTEAFF. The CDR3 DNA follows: TGTGCCTGGAGTCCTCAGGGTTACACTGAAGCTTTCTTT.

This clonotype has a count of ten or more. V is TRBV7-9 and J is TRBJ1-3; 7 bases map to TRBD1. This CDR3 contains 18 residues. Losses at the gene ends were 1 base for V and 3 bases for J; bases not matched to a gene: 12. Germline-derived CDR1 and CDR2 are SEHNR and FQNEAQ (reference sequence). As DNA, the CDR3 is TGTGCCAGCAGCTTAGGGTCCGGGACAGAGTTTCGTGGAAACACCATATATTTT. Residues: CASSLGSGTEFRGNTIYF.

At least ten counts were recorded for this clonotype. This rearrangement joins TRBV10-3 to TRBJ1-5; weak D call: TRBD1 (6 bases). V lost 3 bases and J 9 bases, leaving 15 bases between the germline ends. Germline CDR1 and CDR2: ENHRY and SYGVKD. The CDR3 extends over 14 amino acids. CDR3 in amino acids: CAISERTESGPQHF. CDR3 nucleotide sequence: TGTGCCATCAGTGAAAGGACAGAATCAGGGCCCCAGCATTTT.

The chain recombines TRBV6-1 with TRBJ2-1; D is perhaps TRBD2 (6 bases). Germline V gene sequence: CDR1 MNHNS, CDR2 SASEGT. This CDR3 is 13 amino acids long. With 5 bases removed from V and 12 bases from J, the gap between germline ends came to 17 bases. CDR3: CASSRTDDGGQFF. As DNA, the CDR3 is TGTGCCAGCAGTCGAACAGACGACGGGGGGCAGTTCTTC.

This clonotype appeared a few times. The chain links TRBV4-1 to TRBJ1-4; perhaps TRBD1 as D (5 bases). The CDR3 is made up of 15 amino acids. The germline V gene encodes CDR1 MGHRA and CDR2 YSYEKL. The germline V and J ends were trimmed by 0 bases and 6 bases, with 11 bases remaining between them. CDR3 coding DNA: TGCGCCAGCAGCCAAGATGGGGGGTTCGATGAAAAACTGTTTTTT. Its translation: CASSQDGGFDEKLFF.

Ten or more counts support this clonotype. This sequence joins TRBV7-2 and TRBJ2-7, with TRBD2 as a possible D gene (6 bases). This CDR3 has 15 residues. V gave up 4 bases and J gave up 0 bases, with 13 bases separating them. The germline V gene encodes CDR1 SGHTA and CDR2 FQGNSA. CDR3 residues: CASSWAGQSSYEQYF. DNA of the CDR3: TGTGCCAGCAGCTGGGCGGGGCAGAGCTCCTACGAGCAGTACTTC.

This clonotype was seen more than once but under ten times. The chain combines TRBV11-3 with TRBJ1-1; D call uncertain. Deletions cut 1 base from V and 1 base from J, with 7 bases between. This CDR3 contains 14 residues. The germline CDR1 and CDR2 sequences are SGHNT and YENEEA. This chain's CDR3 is CASSLGPRNTEAFF. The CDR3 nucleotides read TGTGCCAGCAGCTTAGGACCAAGGAACACTGAAGCTTTCTTT.

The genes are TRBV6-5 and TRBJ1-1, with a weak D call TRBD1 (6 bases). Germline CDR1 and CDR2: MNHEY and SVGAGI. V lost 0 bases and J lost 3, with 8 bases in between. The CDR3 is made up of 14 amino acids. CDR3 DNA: TGTGCCAGCAGTTACTCCGGACAGTACACTGAAGCTTTCTTT. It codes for CASSYSGQYTEAFF.

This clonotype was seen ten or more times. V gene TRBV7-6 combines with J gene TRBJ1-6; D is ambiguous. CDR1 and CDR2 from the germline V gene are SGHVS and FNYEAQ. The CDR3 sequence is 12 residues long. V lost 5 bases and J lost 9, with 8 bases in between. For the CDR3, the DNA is TGTGCCAGCAGCCCTCTCTTTTCACCCCTCCACTTT. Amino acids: CASSPLFSPLHF.

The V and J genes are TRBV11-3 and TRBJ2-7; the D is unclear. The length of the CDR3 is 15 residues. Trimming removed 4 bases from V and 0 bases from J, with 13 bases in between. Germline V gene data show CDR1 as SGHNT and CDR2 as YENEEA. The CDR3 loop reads CASSSGPGASYEQYF. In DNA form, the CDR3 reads TGTGCCAGCAGCTCTGGACCCGGCGCCTCCTACGAGCAGTACTTC.

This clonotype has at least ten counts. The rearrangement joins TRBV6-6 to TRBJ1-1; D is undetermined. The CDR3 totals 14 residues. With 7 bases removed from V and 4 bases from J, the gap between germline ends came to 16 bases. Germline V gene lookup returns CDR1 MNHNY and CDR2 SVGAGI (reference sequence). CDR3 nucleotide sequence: TGTGCCAGCACCTCCAGCGGACGGCTCACTGAAGCTTTCTTT. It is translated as CASTSSGRLTEAFF.

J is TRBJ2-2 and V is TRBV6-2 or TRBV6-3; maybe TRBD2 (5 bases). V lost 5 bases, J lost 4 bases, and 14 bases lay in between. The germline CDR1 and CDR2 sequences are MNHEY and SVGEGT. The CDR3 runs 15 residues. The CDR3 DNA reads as TGTGCCAGCAGTCCCGGACTTAGGGCCACCGGGGAGCTGTTTTTT. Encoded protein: CASSPGLRATGELFF.

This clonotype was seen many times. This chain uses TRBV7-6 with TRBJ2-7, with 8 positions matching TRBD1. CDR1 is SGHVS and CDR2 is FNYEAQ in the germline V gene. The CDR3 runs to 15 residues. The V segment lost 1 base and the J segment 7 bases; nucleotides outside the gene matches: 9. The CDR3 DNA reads TGTGCCAGCAGCTTAGGGGGGCAGGGGGCTGGAGAGCAGTACTTC. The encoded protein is CASSLGGQGAGEQYF.

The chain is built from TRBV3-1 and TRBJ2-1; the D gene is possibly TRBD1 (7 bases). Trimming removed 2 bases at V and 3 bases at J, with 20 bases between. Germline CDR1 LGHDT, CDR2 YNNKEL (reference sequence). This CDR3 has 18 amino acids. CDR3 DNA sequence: TGTGCCAGCAGCCAAAGGGGGCTGGGAGGCTGGGGCTACAATGAGCAGTTCTTC. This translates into CASSQRGLGGWGYNEQFF.

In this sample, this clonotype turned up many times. CDR3 protein: CASSTLAGGPPDTQYF. In nucleotides, the CDR3 is TGTGCCAGCAGCACACTAGCGGGAGGGCCCCCAGATACGCAGTATTTT. V is TRBV7-2 and J is TRBJ2-3; TRBD2 aligns across 13 bases. V gave up 5 bases and J gave up 4 bases; unmatched junction bases: 6. Germline V CDR1 and CDR2: SGHTA, FQGNSA. The CDR3 extends over 16 amino acids. The whole variable domain, filled in from reference TRBV7-2 and TRBJ2-3, reads GAGVSQSPSNKVTEKGKDVELRCDPISGHTALYWYRQSLGQGLEFLIYFQGNSAPDKSGLPSDRFSAERTGGSVSTLTIQRTQQEDSAVYLCASSTLAGGPPDTQYFGPGTRLTVL.

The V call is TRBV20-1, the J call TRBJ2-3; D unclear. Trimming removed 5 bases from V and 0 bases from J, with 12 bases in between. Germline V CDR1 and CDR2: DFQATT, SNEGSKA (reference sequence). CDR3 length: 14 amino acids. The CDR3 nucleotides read TGCAGTGCTTTCGACTGGCCGAGCACAGATACGCAGTATTTT. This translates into CSAFDWPSTDTQYF.

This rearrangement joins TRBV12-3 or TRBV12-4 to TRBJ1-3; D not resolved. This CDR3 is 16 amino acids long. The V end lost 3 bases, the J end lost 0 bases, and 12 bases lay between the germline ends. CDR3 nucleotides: TGTGCCAGCAGTTTCACCGCTAGGGCCTCTGGAAACACCATATATTTT. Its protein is CASSFTARASGNTIYF.

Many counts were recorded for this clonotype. The CDR3: CASSYAQLAGTDTQYF. CDR3 sequence (DNA): TGTGCCAGCAGTTACGCCCAGCTAGCGGGCACAGATACGCAGTATTTT. The V call is TRBV6-2 or TRBV6-3, the J call TRBJ2-3, with TRBD2 matching over 7 bases. The ends lost 2 bases at V and 1 base at J; junction bases unmatched: 6. Looked up from germline, CDR1 is MNHEY and CDR2 is SVGEGT. The CDR3 is made up of 16 amino acids.

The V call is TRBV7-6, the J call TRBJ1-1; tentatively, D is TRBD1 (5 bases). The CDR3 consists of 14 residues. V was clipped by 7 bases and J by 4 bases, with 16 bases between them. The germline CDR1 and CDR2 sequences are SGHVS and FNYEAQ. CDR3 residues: CASNPGRGRTEAFF. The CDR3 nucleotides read TGTGCCAGCAACCCGGGGAGGGGACGCACTGAAGCTTTCTTT. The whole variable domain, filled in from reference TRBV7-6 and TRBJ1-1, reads GAGVSQSPRYKVTKRGQDVALRCDPISGHVSLYWYRQALGQGPEFLTYFNYEAQQDKSGLPNDRFSAERPEGSISTLTIQRTEQRDSAMYRCASNPGRGRTEAFFGQGTRLTVV.

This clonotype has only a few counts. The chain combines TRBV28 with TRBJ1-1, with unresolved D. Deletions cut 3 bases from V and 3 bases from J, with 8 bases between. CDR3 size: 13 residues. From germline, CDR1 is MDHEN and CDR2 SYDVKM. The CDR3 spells CASSFNPDTEAFF. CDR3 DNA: TGTGCCAGCAGTTTCAACCCGGACACTGAAGCTTTCTTT.

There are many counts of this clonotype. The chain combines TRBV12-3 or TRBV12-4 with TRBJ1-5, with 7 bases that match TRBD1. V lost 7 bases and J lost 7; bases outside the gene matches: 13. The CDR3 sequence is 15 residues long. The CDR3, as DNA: TGTGCCAGCAAGTTCCGGGCACAGGGGATCCAGCCCCAGCATTTT. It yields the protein CASKFRAQGIQPQHF.

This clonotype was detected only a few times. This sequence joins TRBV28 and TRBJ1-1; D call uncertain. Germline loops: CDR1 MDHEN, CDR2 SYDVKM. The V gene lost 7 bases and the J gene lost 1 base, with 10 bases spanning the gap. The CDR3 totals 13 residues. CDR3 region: CASTRRRNTEAFF. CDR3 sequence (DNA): TGTGCCAGCACCCGTAGGAGGAACACTGAAGCTTTCTTT.

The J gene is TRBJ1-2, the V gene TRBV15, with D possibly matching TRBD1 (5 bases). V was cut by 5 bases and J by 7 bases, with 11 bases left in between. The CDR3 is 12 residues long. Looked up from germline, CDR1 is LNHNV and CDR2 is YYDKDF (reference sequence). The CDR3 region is CATSGGLGGYTF. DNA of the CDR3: TGTGCCACCAGCGGGGGACTGGGTGGCTACACCTTC.